This T cell receptor beta chain was profiled in a study of cytomegalovirus exposure and HLA in healthy donors. Remarks on this clone: Its target is not known.

60 Vbeta and 13 Jbeta primers were used in PCR. TCRdb's copy holds only in-frame clones and misses some; the assay was immunoSEQ multiplex PCR. The sample lists 170,000 or so clones; 80% to 90% were seen once. CDR3 length: 15 residues. In germline, CDR1 is MNHNS, CDR2 SASEGT. V shed 6 bases and J 0 bases; nucleotides not matched to a gene: 7. The study's findings and limits: Analyses of presence and absence presupposed an approximately uniform sequencing depth across donors. Reports described diagnosis of cytomegalovirus status by the classifier as highly specific and sensitive.

Healthy bone marrow donors formed the donor group. This TCR was sampled from a girl between 10 and 17 years old in good health and CMV-seropositive. The sequencing input was PBMCs. The V and J genes are TRBV6-1 and TRBJ1-1; TRBD1 aligns across 7 bases. In DNA form, the CDR3 reads TGTGCCAGCAGCCCCCGGGACAGAATGAACACTGAAGCTTTCTTT. It specifies CASSPRDRMNTEAFF.